This entry lists 32 T cell receptor beta chains sequenced from one sample in a study of blood T cell repertoires in COVID-19 (TCRdb year 2020). The library was built by means of the immunoSEQ multiplex PCR assay. The table comes from immuneACCESS by way of TCRdb, which keeps in-frame sequences with V and J called. Part of the clones is missing from these tables; in studies checked, under half for an unresolved V gene and the rest for unknown reasons. The sample table shows 250,000 or so clones, and 89% are seen once. The top ten constitute 0.9% to 1% of the sample. Source material: peripheral blood. The receptors come from a woman in her 40s who had recovered from COVID-19.

The CDR3 protein is CASSRRRDYEQYF. CDR3 coding DNA: TGTGCCAGCAGTCGCAGACGGGACTACGAGCAGTACTTC. V and J are TRBV2 and TRBJ2-7; a possible D gene is TRBD2 (5 bases). This CDR3 region has 13 residues. V was clipped by 5 bases and J by 3 bases, with 11 bases between them. Germline loops: CDR1 SNHLY, CDR2 FYNNEI.

This rearrangement joins TRBV12-3 or TRBV12-4 to TRBJ2-7; TRBD2 aligns across 10 bases. The CDR3 consists of 13 residues. Trimming took 8 bases from V and 7 from J; bases not matched to a gene: 8. The CDR3 DNA reads TGTGCCAGCTCGCTAGCGGGAGAAGGGGAGCAGTACTTC. Protein: CASSLAGEGEQYF.

The chain couples TRBV30 to TRBJ2-1, with 8 bases fitting TRBD2. This CDR3 spans 13 amino acids. Germline V gene sequence: CDR1 GTSNPN, CDR2 SVGIG (reference sequence). Trimming took 5 bases from V and 9 from J; bases not matched to a gene: 9. The CDR3 DNA reads as TGTGCCTGGGGAGCGGGAGAAAGAGTTGAGCAGTTCTTC. Translation gives CAWGAGERVEQFF.

Details on this clone: The same CDR3 is also encoded by other DNA sequences in this sample. The chain links TRBV28 to TRBJ2-5; D ambiguous. Trimming left V 2 bases short and J 2 bases short, with 6 bases between. From germline, CDR1 is MDHEN and CDR2 SYDVKM. CDR3 length: 13 amino acids. Here the CDR3 reads CASSLPQQETQYF. The CDR3 bases are TGTGCCAGCAGTTTACCACAGCAAGAGACCCAGTACTTC.

A single count supports this clone. The V and J genes are TRBV6-5 and TRBJ1-2; D gene uncertain. Germline lookup yields CDR1 MNHEY and CDR2 SVGAGI. Trimming removed 7 bases from V and 7 bases from J, with 16 bases in between. The CDR3 covers 13 residues. The CDR3 region has the DNA TGTGCCAGCACGCCAGGACCGGCGGGTGGCTACACCTTC. Translating it yields CASTPGPAGGYTF.

V is TRBV10-3 and J is TRBJ2-5; D gene ambiguous. Germline CDR1 ENHRY, CDR2 SYGVKD. V gave up 5 bases and J gave up 1 base, with 8 bases separating them. The CDR3 consists of 13 residues. The CDR3 sequence: CAISRESQETQYF. The CDR3 nucleotides are TGTGCCATCAGTCGAGAAAGCCAAGAGACCCAGTACTTC.

This rearrangement joins TRBV11-1 to TRBJ2-1; D may be TRBD2 (5 bases). Trimming cost V 4 bases and J 3 bases, with 16 bases left between them. This CDR3 has 16 residues. CDR1 and CDR2 from the germline V gene are SGHAT and FQDESV (reference sequence). The CDR3 bases are TGTGCCAGCAGCTCTAGCTCCCCGGAAGACTACAATGAGCAGTTCTTC. It yields the protein CASSSSSPEDYNEQFF.

The rearrangement links TRBV4-1 to TRBJ2-1, with D hard to call. Between the trimmed V and J ends, which lost 1 base and 7 bases, there was a span of 8 bases. There are 13 residues in the CDR3. Germline lookup yields CDR1 MGHRA and CDR2 YSYEKL. CDR3 protein: CASSQGGTNEQFF. CDR3 coding DNA: TGCGCCAGCAGCCAAGGAGGAACTAATGAGCAGTTCTTC.

This chain joins TRBV13 and TRBJ1-1; D not resolved. The CDR3 is 13 amino acids. Germline lookup yields CDR1 PRHDT and CDR2 FYEKMQ (reference sequence). V lost 5 bases and J 1 base, leaving 8 bases between the germline ends. The CDR3 DNA reads as TGTGCCAGCAGCACGGAGGGGAACACTGAAGCTTTCTTT. Amino acids: CASSTEGNTEAFF.

The chain combines TRBV28 with TRBJ2-7; TRBD1 might be the D (6 bases). This CDR3 is built from 13 residues. The ends were cut back, 4 bases at V and 6 bases at J, with 13 bases in the middle. Per germline, CDR1 MDHEN and CDR2 SYDVKM. The CDR3 protein is CASSSVQGSEQYF. The CDR3 nucleotides read TGTGCCAGCAGTTCCGTACAGGGTAGCGAGCAGTACTTC.

The chain uses TRBV24-1 and TRBJ2-1; 15 bases map to TRBD2. Germline V gene data show CDR1 as KGHDR and CDR2 as SFDVKD. CDR3 length equals 16 residues. The V gene end was trimmed by 3 bases and the J gene end by 7 bases; junction bases not matched to a gene: 3. The CDR3 is CATSDEGLAGGNEQFF. The CDR3 nucleotides are TGTGCCACCAGTGATGAGGGACTAGCGGGGGGAAATGAGCAGTTCTTC.

J is TRBJ2-3 and V is TRBV7-9, with D possibly TRBD1 on 6 matching bases. Germline CDR1 SEHNR, CDR2 FQNEAQ (reference sequence). V was shortened by 6 bases and J by 2 bases, with 18 bases between the two germline ends. There are 16 residues in the CDR3. The chain's CDR3 is CASRGGSGYDTDTQYF. CDR3 coding DNA: TGTGCCAGCAGAGGGGGATCGGGATACGACACAGATACGCAGTATTTT.

The chain uses TRBV10-1 and TRBJ2-3; 10 positions match TRBD2. The CDR3 sequence is 16 residues long. Germline V gives CDR1 WNHNN, CDR2 SYGVQD (reference sequence). V shed 6 bases, J shed 0 bases, and the junction held 6 bases outside the gene matches. CDR3 nucleotide sequence: TGCGCCAGCAGGGGGTTGACTAGCGGGAGCACAGATACGCAGTATTTT. This sequence encodes CASRGLTSGSTDTQYF.

The chain employs TRBV15 and TRBJ2-7, with D perhaps matching TRBD2 (6 bases). The CDR3 loop spans 12 amino acids. V gave up 8 bases and J gave up 6 bases, with 14 bases separating them. Germline loops: CDR1 LNHNV, CDR2 YYDKDF (reference sequence). The CDR3 is CATGPSDLEQYF. The CDR3 nucleotides read TGTGCCACCGGACCTAGCGACCTCGAGCAGTACTTC.

The rearrangement uses TRBV28 and TRBJ2-1; 11 bases map to TRBD2. In germline, CDR1 is MDHEN, CDR2 SYDVKM. This CDR3 has 16 amino acids. After removal of 6 bases from V and 0 bases from J, the junction contained 4 bases not matched to a gene. DNA for the CDR3: TGTGCCAGCAGCCTAGCGGGGGGAAGCTCCTACAATGAGCAGTTCTTC. Translated, it gives CASSLAGGSSYNEQFF.

This chain links TRBV6-5 with TRBJ1-2; D not certain. The CDR3 totals 14 residues. The ends were cut back, 0 bases at V and 4 bases at J, with 9 bases in the middle. Germline CDR1 is MNHEY and CDR2 is SVGAGI. CDR3 region: CASSYSPETYGYTF. CDR3 coding DNA: TGTGCCAGCAGTTACTCTCCAGAAACCTATGGCTACACCTTC.

The chain links TRBV29-1 to TRBJ2-2, with 7 bases that match TRBD1. V was clipped by 0 bases and J by 8 bases; unmatched bases: 6. This CDR3 has 14 amino acids. Germline V gene sequence: CDR1 SQVTM, CDR2 ANQGSEA. In DNA form, the CDR3 reads TGCAGCGTTGAAGATCGACAGGGTAGGGGGGAGCTGTTTTTT. Translating gives CSVEDRQGRGELFF.

This chain connects TRBV29-1 to TRBJ2-5, with a weak D call TRBD1 (5 bases). This CDR3 contains 14 residues. V gave up 3 bases and J gave up 5 bases, with 16 bases separating them. Germline loops: CDR1 SQVTM, CDR2 ANQGSEA. The CDR3 is CSVDWQGLIETQYF. The DNA for the CDR3 is TGCAGCGTTGATTGGCAGGGCCTTATTGAGACCCAGTACTTC.

The genes are TRBV7-9 and TRBJ2-1, with TRBD2 matching 13 bases. V was pared by 4 bases and J by 8 bases, with 14 bases of the junction left unmatched. Germline lookup yields CDR1 SEHNR and CDR2 FQNEAQ (reference sequence). The CDR3 runs to 18 residues. CDR3 amino acids: CASSSRTSGRGDLHEQFF. In DNA, the CDR3 is TGTGCCAGCAGCTCCCGGACTAGCGGGAGAGGGGATCTCCATGAGCAGTTCTTC.

The V and J genes are TRBV15 and TRBJ2-7, with D possibly being TRBD1 (5 bases). V dropped 0 bases and J dropped 5 bases, with 11 bases sitting between them. The CDR3 has 14 amino acids. Per germline, CDR1 LNHNV and CDR2 YYDKDF (reference sequence). The DNA for the CDR3 is TGTGCCACCAGCAGAGATCAGGGTCCCAACGAGCAGTACTTC. Translated: CATSRDQGPNEQYF.

The gene calls are TRBV5-1 and TRBJ2-5; TRBD2 matches 14 bases. V lost 4 bases and J lost 4; bases outside the gene matches: 6. CDR1 is SGHRS, CDR2 YFSETQ, per germline. This CDR3 comprises 16 residues. DNA of the CDR3: TGCGCCAGCAGCCCCGGGACTAGCGGGAGTGGAGAGACCCAGTACTTC. Translation gives CASSPGTSGSGETQYF.

The genes are TRBV5-1 and TRBJ1-5, with D possibly matching TRBD1 (5 bases). Germline CDR1 SGHRS, CDR2 YFSETQ. The CDR3 is 15 residues long. The V end lost 0 bases, the J end lost 4 bases, and 11 bases lay between the germline ends. The CDR3 nucleotides are TGCGCCAGCAGCTTGGAGGCAGGGAATAATCAGCCCCAGCATTTT. It codes for CASSLEAGNNQPQHF.

The rearrangement joins TRBV28 to TRBJ2-7; 12 bases match TRBD2. V lost 1 base to trimming and J lost 5 bases; unmatched junction nucleotides: 6. The CDR3 covers 16 residues. The V gene's germline CDR1 is MDHEN and CDR2 SYDVKM. CDR3 protein: CASSLFPTSGSDEQYF. DNA of the CDR3: TGTGCCAGCAGTTTATTCCCGACTAGCGGGAGTGACGAGCAGTACTTC. Full variable domain (outside the CDR3, taken from reference TRBV28 and TRBJ2-7): DVKVTQSSRYLVKRTGEKVFLECVQDMDHENMFWYRQDPGLGLRLIYFSYDVKMKEKGDIPEGYSVSREKKERFSLILESASTNQTSMYLCASSLFPTSGSDEQYFGPGTRLTVT.

The rearrangement uses TRBV6-6 and TRBJ2-7; TRBD1 aligns across 8 bases. J lost 6 bases, V lost 7 bases, and 17 bases had no gene match. This CDR3 spans 16 amino acids. Germline V gene sequence: CDR1 MNHNY, CDR2 SVGAGI (reference sequence). The CDR3 nucleotides read TGTGCCAGCATTCTGGACAGGGAGAACCCCCGGTCCGAGCAGTACTTC. It yields the protein CASILDRENPRSEQYF.

The chain is built from TRBV9 and TRBJ2-7; 7 bases line up with TRBD1. Germline loops: CDR1 SGDLS, CDR2 YYNGEE. The V gene end was trimmed by 4 bases and the J gene end by 1 base; junction bases not matched to a gene: 2. The CDR3 covers 13 residues. In DNA, the CDR3 is TGTGCCAGCAGCCGGGACAGTTCCTACGAGCAGTACTTC. Amino acid sequence: CASSRDSSYEQYF.

The chain uses TRBV29-1 and TRBJ1-2, with D perhaps matching TRBD1 (6 bases). CDR1 SQVTM and CDR2 ANQGSEA come from the germline V gene. The length of the CDR3 is 10 residues. The V end was cut by 3 bases, the J end by 13 bases, with 12 bases between. The CDR3 nucleotides read TGCAGCGTTGACGCCGACAGGCCCACCTTC. It encodes CSVDADRPTF.

The chain has TRBV4-1 and TRBJ2-2, with 8 bases lining up with TRBD2. Germline V CDR1 and CDR2: MGHRA, YSYEKL. The length of the CDR3 is 17 residues. V lost 1 base to trimming and J lost 3 bases; unmatched junction nucleotides: 7. The DNA for the CDR3 is TGCGCCAGCAGCCAAGGAGGGCGGGGGGCGGACACCGGGGAGCTGTTTTTT. As protein: CASSQGGRGADTGELFF.

The gene calls are TRBV18 and TRBJ2-7, with D maybe TRBD1 (5 bases). This CDR3 region has 13 residues. Germline CDR1 is KGHSH and CDR2 is LQKENI. V was clipped by 4 bases and J by 3 bases, with 10 bases between them. The CDR3 DNA follows: TGTGCCAGCTCACTAAGCCAGGGCTACGAGCAGTACTTC. This gives the protein CASSLSQGYEQYF. The full variable domain, in which reference TRBV18 and TRBJ2-7 provide the parts outside the CDR3, is NAGVMQNPRHLVRRRGQEARLRCSPMKGHSHVYWYRQLPEEGLKFMVYLQKENIIDESGMPKERFSAEFPKEGPSILRIQQVVRGDSAAYFCASSLSQGYEQYFGPGTRLTVT.

This rearrangement joins TRBV3-1 (or the pseudogene TRBV3-2) to TRBJ1-6, with 7 bases lining up with TRBD1. Losses at the gene ends were 6 bases for V and 9 bases for J; bases not matched to a gene: 5. The CDR3 runs 13 residues. Germline lookup yields CDR1 LGHDT and CDR2 YNNKEL (reference sequence). CDR3 region: CASRRTGLSPLHF. The CDR3 DNA is TGTGCCAGCAGACGGACAGGCCTTTCACCCCTCCACTTT.

The genes are TRBV12-3 or TRBV12-4 and TRBJ2-1, with 7 bases matching TRBD2. The J segment lost 7 bases and the V segment lost 8 bases, leaving 8 bases of the junction unmatched. The CDR3 is 13 amino acids. The chain's CDR3 is CASLVGGGNEQFF. DNA of the CDR3: TGTGCCAGCCTGGTGGGGGGAGGGAATGAGCAGTTCTTC.

The rearrangement joins TRBV5-1 to TRBJ2-1, with D possibly being TRBD2 (6 bases). Per germline, CDR1 SGHRS and CDR2 YFSETQ. The CDR3 runs to 17 residues. Trimming shortened V by 4 bases and J by 2 bases, and 19 bases separated the two germline ends. This chain's CDR3 is CASSAETRSLTYNEQFF. For the CDR3, the DNA is TGCGCCAGCAGCGCGGAGACTAGGTCCCTCACCTACAATGAGCAGTTCTTC.

The genes are TRBV21-1 and TRBJ1-5; TRBD1 is taken as the D call from the table, unchecked against the DNA. TRBV21-1 is noted as a pseudogene. The CDR3 is 14 residues long. Here the CDR3 DNA reads TGTGCCAGCACTATCAAGACAGGGAACCAGCCCCAGCATTTT. Translated: CASTIKTGNQPQHF.